This T cell receptor beta chain was captured in a study of cytomegalovirus exposure and HLA in healthy donors. The primer mix had 60 Vbeta and 13 Jbeta primers. Clones were read by immunoSEQ multiplex PCR, and TCRdb kept only the in-frame ones, dropping some. Seen here are about 92,000 clones, 69% observed once, and the top ten hold more than 2.5%. Sequences were obtained from PBMCs. This TCR was sampled from a middle-aged man in good health and CMV-seronegative.

CDR3 region: CASSVPGNTGELFF. The CDR3 bases are TGTGCCAGCAGCGTACCAGGGAACACCGGGGAGCTGTTTTTT. V usage is TRBV9 and J usage is TRBJ2-2; D is unresolved. Trimming left V 1 base short and J 1 base short, with 5 bases between. CDR1 is SGDLS, CDR2 YYNGEE, per germline. CDR3 length: 14 amino acids.